Shown below are 7 T cell receptor beta chains from a single sample sequenced in a study of T cells in Graves' hyperthyroidism and ophthalmopathy. Authors of the study amplified TCR beta CDR3 regions from RNA transcripts. First-round RT-PCR of the TCR CDR3 relied on the HTBI primer set. TCRdb recomputed calls from the multiplex PCR reads with MiXCR, one row per CDR3 protein. The sample records about 590,000 distinct CDR3 sequences, approximately 15% being singletons. Material for sequencing was blood. Every receptor here comes from a woman between 18 and 29 years old with Graves' ophthalmopathy.

V usage is TRBV20-1 and J usage is TRBJ2-2; maybe TRBD2 (5 bases). Trimming removed 0 bases from V and 5 bases from J, with 13 bases in between. Germline V gene sequence: CDR1 DFQATT, CDR2 SNEGSKA (reference sequence). CDR3 length equals 15 residues. The CDR3 sequence is CSARESGWGTGELFF. The CDR3 DNA sequence: TGCAGTGCTAGAGAGTCGGGGTGGGGAACCGGGGAGCTGTTTTTT.

This clonotype was counted many times. This chain links TRBV20-1 with TRBJ2-1; maybe TRBD2 (6 bases). The CDR3 is made up of 14 amino acids. Germline CDR1 reads DFQATT; CDR2 reads SNEGSKA (reference sequence). The V gene lost 1 base and the J gene lost 4 bases, with 11 bases spanning the gap. CDR3 DNA sequence: TGCAGTGCTAGAGGACTAGGGATTTACAATGAGCAGTTCTTC. Its translation: CSARGLGIYNEQFF.

The chain couples TRBV5-1 to TRBJ2-5; D may be TRBD1 (6 bases). Trimming took 4 bases from V and 0 from J, leaving 7 bases between them. Germline-derived CDR1 and CDR2 are SGHRS and YFSETQ. The CDR3 loop spans 13 amino acids. CDR3 nucleotides: TGCGCCAGCAGCACAGGGTACCAAGAGACCCAGTACTTC. Protein sequence: CASSTGYQETQYF.

This clonotype was recorded a few times. The CDR3 ends on some other residue instead of the conserved phenylalanine or tryptophan, so this is likely a read error. This rearrangement joins TRBV5-6 to TRBJ2-1; TRBD2 matches at 9 bases. The CDR3 has 15 residues. With 2 bases clipped from V and 4 bases from J, the junction kept 4 bases outside the gene matches. The germline V gene encodes CDR1 SGHDT and CDR2 YYEEEE. Written as DNA, the CDR3 is TGTGCCAGCAGCTTTATAGCGGGAGTTTACAATGAGCAGTTCCTC. This gives the protein CASSFIAGVYNEQFL.

A remark on this clonotype: A clone one base away is much larger, so this may be a read error. V gene TRBV5-1 combines with J gene TRBJ2-1, with 9 bases matching TRBD1. CDR1 is SGHRS and CDR2 is YFSETQ in the germline V gene. The CDR3 contains 16 residues. Written as DNA, the CDR3 is TGCGTCAGCAGCTTGGCCCGGGACAGGGTGTACAATGAGCAGTTCTTC. Translating it yields CVSSLARDRVYNEQFF.

This clonotype was recorded many times. The chain joins TRBV19 to TRBJ2-2; possible D gene TRBD2, 6 bases. V was trimmed by 5 bases and J by 4 bases, leaving 11 bases between them. The CDR3 sequence is 14 residues long. Germline loops: CDR1 LNHDA, CDR2 SQIVND (reference sequence). CDR3 region: CASSVTRSTGELFF. Here the CDR3 DNA reads TGTGCCAGTAGTGTGACTAGGAGCACCGGGGAGCTGTTTTTT. Based on the CDR3 plus reference TRBV19 and TRBJ2-2, the full variable domain is DGGITQSPKYLFRKEGQNVTLSCEQNLNHDAMYWYRQDPGQGLRLIYYSQIVNDFQKGDIAEGYSVSREKKESFPLTVTSAQKNPTAFYLCASSVTRSTGELFFGEGSRLTVL.

The table lists this clonotype with many counts. The rearrangement links TRBV7-8 to TRBJ2-1, with D possibly being TRBD2 (5 bases). CDR3 length: 14 amino acids. In germline, CDR1 is SGHVS, CDR2 FQNEAQ. V was pared by 1 base and J by 7 bases, with 11 bases between. The CDR3 DNA sequence: TGTGCCAGCAGCTTAGGGGGAGTAGGGAATGAGCAGTTCTTC. Its protein is CASSLGGVGNEQFF. The full variable domain, with the rest looked up from reference TRBV7-8 and TRBJ2-1, is GAGVSQSPRYKVAKRGQDVALRCDPISGHVSLFWYQQALGQGPEFLTYFQNEAQLDKSGLPSDRFFAERPEGSVSTLKIQRTQQEDSAVYLCASSLGGVGNEQFFGPGTRLTVL.